This T cell receptor (beta chain) comes out of a study of blood T cell repertoires in COVID-19. Study in general: Sample material is recorded as cDNA or gDNA derived from T cells, B-cell-depleted T cells, or PBMCs.

The authors' processing: Counts of nucleated cells, estimated from reference gene primer amplification, were obtained. Clones were sequenced by immunoSEQ multiplex PCR, and TCRdb holds only the in-frame ones, with some missing. V and J calls and clone size are copied from that table; D and trimming were computed from the DNA. The profile shows under 75,000 clones, around 83% of them singletons. In its sample, this clone was seen once. This CDR3 has 15 residues. Germline lookup yields CDR1 MNHEY and CDR2 SVGAGI. V lost 7 bases, J lost 7 bases, and 13 bases stayed unmatched. This chain joins TRBV6-5 and TRBJ2-3, with 8 positions matching TRBD2. This clonotype was obtained from a human donor in a cohort sampled during active COVID-19. The specimen was peripheral blood. Here the CDR3 DNA reads TGTGCCAGCAAGCCGGGACTAGGGGGAAGGAATACGCAGTATTTT. As protein: CASKPGLGGRNTQYF.